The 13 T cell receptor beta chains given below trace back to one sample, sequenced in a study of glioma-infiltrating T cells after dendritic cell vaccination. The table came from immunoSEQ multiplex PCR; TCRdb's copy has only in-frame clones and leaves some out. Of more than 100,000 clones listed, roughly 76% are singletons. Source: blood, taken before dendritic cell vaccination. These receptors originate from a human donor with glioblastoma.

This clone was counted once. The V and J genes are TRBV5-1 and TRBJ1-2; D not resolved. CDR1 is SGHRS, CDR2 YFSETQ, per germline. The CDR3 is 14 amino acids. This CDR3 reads CTESGEGSHYGYTF. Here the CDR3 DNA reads TGCACTGAGAGCGGGGAGGGATCGCACTATGGCTACACCTTC.

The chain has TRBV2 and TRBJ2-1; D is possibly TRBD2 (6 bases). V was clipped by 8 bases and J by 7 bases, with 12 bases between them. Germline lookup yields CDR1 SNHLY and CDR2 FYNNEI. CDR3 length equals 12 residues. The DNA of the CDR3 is TGTGCCAGCCTACTTGGGAGGAATGAGCAGTTCTTC. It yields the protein CASLLGRNEQFF.

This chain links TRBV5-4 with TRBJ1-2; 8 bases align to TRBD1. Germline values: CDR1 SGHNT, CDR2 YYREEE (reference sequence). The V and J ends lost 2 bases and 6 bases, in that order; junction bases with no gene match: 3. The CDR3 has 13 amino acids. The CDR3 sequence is CASSFRTGHGYTF. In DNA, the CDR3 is TGTGCCAGCAGCTTCCGGACAGGGCATGGCTACACCTTC.

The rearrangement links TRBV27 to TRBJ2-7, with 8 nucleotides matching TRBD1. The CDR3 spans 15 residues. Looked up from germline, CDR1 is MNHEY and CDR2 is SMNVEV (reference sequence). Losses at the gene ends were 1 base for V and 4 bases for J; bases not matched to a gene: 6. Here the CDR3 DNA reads TGTGCCAGCAGTTTATGGACAGGGTTGAGGTACGAGCAGTACTTC. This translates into CASSLWTGLRYEQYF.

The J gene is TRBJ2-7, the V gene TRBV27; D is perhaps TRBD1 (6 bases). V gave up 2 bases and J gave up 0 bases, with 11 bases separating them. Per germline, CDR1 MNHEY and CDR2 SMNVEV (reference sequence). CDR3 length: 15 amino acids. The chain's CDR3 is CASSLLWDNSYEQYF. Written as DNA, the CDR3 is TGTGCCAGCAGTTTACTATGGGACAACTCCTACGAGCAGTACTTC.

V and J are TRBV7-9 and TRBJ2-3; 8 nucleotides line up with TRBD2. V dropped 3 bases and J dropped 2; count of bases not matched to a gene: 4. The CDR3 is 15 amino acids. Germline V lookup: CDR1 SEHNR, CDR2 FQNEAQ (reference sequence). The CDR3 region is CASSFRGGTTDTQYF. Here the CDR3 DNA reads TGTGCCAGCAGCTTTCGGGGGGGTACCACAGATACGCAGTATTTT.

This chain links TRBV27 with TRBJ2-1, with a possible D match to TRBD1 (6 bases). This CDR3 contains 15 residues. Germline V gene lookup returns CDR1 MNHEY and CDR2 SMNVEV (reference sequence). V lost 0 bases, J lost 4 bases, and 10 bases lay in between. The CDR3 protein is CASSLSQGNYNEQFF. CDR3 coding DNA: TGTGCCAGCAGTTTATCCCAGGGGAATTACAATGAGCAGTTCTTC.

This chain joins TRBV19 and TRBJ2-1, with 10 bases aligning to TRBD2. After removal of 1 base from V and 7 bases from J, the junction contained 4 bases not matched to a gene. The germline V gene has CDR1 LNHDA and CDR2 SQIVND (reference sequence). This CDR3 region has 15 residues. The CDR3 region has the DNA TGTGCCAGTAGTATAGGGACTAGCGGCGGGAATGAGCAGTTCTTC. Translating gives CASSIGTSGGNEQFF. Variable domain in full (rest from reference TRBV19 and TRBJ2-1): DGGITQSPKYLFRKEGQNVTLSCEQNLNHDAMYWYRQDPGQGLRLIYYSQIVNDFQKGDIAEGYSVSREKKESFPLTVTSAQKNPTAFYLCASSIGTSGGNEQFFGPGTRLTVL.

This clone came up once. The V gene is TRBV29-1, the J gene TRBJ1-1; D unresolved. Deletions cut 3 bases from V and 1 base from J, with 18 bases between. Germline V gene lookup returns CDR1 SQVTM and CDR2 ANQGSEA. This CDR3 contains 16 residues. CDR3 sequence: CSVEARQKPGNTEAFF. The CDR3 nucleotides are TGCAGCGTTGAGGCCCGCCAAAAGCCGGGGAACACTGAAGCTTTCTTT.

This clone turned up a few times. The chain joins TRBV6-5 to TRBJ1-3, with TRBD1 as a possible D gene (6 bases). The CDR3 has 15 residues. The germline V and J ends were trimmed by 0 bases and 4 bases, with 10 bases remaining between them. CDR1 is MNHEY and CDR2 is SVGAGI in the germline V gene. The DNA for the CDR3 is TGTGCCAGCAGTTACTCGGTCACAGGGGGAAACACCATATATTTT. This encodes CASSYSVTGGNTIYF.

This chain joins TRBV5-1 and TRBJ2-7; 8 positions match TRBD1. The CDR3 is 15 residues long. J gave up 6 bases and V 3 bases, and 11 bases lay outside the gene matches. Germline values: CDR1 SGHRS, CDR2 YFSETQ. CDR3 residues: CASSSGQGIRVEQYF. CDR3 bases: TGCGCCAGCAGCTCAGGACAGGGCATAAGGGTCGAGCAGTACTTC.

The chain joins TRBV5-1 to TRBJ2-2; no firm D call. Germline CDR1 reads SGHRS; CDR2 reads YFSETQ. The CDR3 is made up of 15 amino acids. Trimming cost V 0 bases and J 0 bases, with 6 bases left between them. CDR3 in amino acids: CASSLVLPNTGELFF. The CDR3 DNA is TGCGCCAGCAGCTTGGTACTCCCGAACACCGGGGAGCTGTTTTTT.

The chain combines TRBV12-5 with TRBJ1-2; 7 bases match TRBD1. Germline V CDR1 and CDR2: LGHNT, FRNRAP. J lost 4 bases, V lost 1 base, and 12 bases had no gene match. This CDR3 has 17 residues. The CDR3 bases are TGTGCTAGTGGTTTGGCCACCTCCGGGACAGACATCTATGGCTACACCTTC. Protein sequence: CASGLATSGTDIYGYTF.